Presented here are 6 T cell receptor beta chains from one specimen sequenced in a study of cytotoxic CD8 clonotypes in ibrutinib-treated CLL. Sequenced by immunoSEQ multiplex PCR; TCRdb stores in-frame clones only, minus some. There are around 130,000 clones in the sample; around 80% occur only once, and around 3.3% lies in the top ten. Sequenced here: PBMCs, sampled after 24 months of ibrutinib treatment. These receptors were collected from a human donor with chronic lymphocytic leukemia.

CDR3 region: CAVNYGYGEQFF. The CDR3 region has the DNA TGTGCCGTAAACTATGGGTATGGTGAGCAGTTCTTC. This sequence joins TRBV7-2 and TRBJ2-1, with D unclear. Trimming stripped 11 bases from V and 9 bases from J, with 17 bases between. The CDR3 totals 12 residues. From germline, CDR1 is SGHTA and CDR2 FQGNSA.

The gene calls are TRBV10-2 and TRBJ1-6; no clear D gene. Looked up from germline, CDR1 is WSHSY and CDR2 is SAAADI. The CDR3 runs 13 residues. Trimming stripped 4 bases from V and 10 bases from J, with 11 bases between. CDR3 coding DNA: TGCGCCAGCAGTGGCGGGTCTGGGTCACCCCTCCACTTT. Amino acids: CASSGGSGSPLHF.

V gene TRBV6-5 combines with J gene TRBJ2-5, with TRBD2 identical over 8 bases. This CDR3 is 13 amino acids long. Germline assignment: CDR1 MNHEY and CDR2 SVGAGI. V was clipped by 10 bases and J by 4 bases; unmatched bases: 8. The CDR3 reads CAISGGLSETQYF. CDR3 DNA sequence: TGTGCCATTTCGGGGGGGCTCTCAGAGACCCAGTACTTC.

The chain carries TRBV7-2 and TRBJ2-2; no reliable D call. Trimming stripped 3 bases from V and 4 bases from J, with 9 bases between. The V gene's germline CDR1 is SGHTA and CDR2 FQGNSA. CDR3 size: 14 residues. CDR3 in amino acids: CASSLLQATGELFF. DNA of the CDR3: TGTGCCAGCAGCTTGTTGCAGGCCACCGGGGAGCTGTTTTTT.

V usage is TRBV27 and J usage is TRBJ2-7; D is unresolved. Trimming cost V 6 bases and J 0 bases, with 21 bases left between them. This CDR3 spans 17 amino acids. Germline V gene data show CDR1 as MNHEY and CDR2 as SMNVEV (reference sequence). In DNA, the CDR3 is TGTGCCAGCAGACCGACAAGAGATCCATCCCCCTCCTACGAGCAGTACTTC. Protein: CASRPTRDPSPSYEQYF.

The chain is built from TRBV10-1 and TRBJ1-6, with D uncertain. Germline CDR1 reads WNHNN; CDR2 reads SYGVQD (reference sequence). The V end lost 5 bases, the J end lost 7 bases, and 9 bases lay between the germline ends. This CDR3 spans 13 amino acids. The CDR3 DNA is TGCGCCAGCAGTCGCGGGGTAAATTCACCCCTCCACTTT. Residues: CASSRGVNSPLHF.